The 16 T cell receptor beta chains reported below all come from one sample, sequenced in a study of CD8 T cells in ankylosing spondylitis. Their recognized antigens are unknown. From the 5' RACE reads, TCRdb called clonotypes with MiXCR, one entry per CDR3 protein. The data show 200,000 to 250,000 distinct CDR3 sequences, around 16% seen once. Study-level results: A TCR beta motif made of about 8 highly homologous variants seemed typical of ankylosing spondylitis blood.

The sequenced sample was blood, either unsorted or a sorted T cell fraction (not recorded which). Every receptor here comes from a male donor with ankylosing spondylitis.

There are a few counts of this clonotype. The V gene is TRBV7-2, the J gene TRBJ2-7; TRBD1 agrees at 8 bases. Germline V lookup: CDR1 SGHTA, CDR2 FQGNSA. There are 15 residues in the CDR3. J gave up 1 base and V 5 bases, and 7 bases lay outside the gene matches. The CDR3 spells CASSSFQGASYEQYF. For the CDR3, the DNA is TGTGCCAGCAGCAGTTTCCAGGGGGCGTCCTACGAGCAGTACTTC.

This clonotype was seen a handful of times. The CDR3 DNA follows: TGTGCCAGCAGTCCCGGGACCTTCCCGTATCAGCCCCAGCATTTT. It is translated as CASSPGTFPYQPQHF. This chain joins TRBV12-3 or TRBV12-4 and TRBJ1-5; tentative D call: TRBD1 (5 bases). V lost 5 bases and J lost 5, with 16 bases in between. The CDR3 totals 15 residues.

This clonotype turned up a few times. V is TRBV20-1 and J is TRBJ1-6, with D uncertain. This CDR3 comprises 13 residues. Germline V gene lookup returns CDR1 DFQATT and CDR2 SNEGSKA (reference sequence). V shed 3 bases and J shed 9 bases, with 12 bases lying between them. CDR3 coding DNA: TGCAGTGCTAGCGGGAGCGAAGGTTCACCCCTCCACTTT. Protein sequence: CSASGSEGSPLHF.

The genes are TRBV2 and TRBJ1-4, with D tentatively TRBD1 (5 bases). V lost 11 bases, J lost 8 bases, and 12 bases lay in between. CDR3 length equals 11 residues. The germline V gene has CDR1 SNHLY and CDR2 FYNNEI. The CDR3 loop is CAGKGSEKLFF. Written as DNA, the CDR3 is TGTGCCGGGAAGGGGTCGGAAAAACTGTTTTTT.

The gene calls are TRBV6-2 or TRBV6-3 and TRBJ2-7; perhaps TRBD2 as D (6 bases). CDR1 is MNHEY and CDR2 is SVGEGT in the germline V gene. The CDR3 has 13 amino acids. Trimming took 8 bases from V and 5 from J, leaving 16 bases between them. In nucleotides, the CDR3 is TGTGCCAGCGGGCCTGCGGGAAGGGACGAGCAGTACTTC. Protein sequence: CASGPAGRDEQYF.

This clonotype was counted only a few times. The rearrangement links TRBV24-1 to TRBJ2-1; 10 bases fit TRBD2. The V and J ends lost 9 bases and 10 bases, in that order; junction bases with no gene match: 14. The CDR3 covers 15 residues. Germline values: CDR1 KGHDR, CDR2 SFDVKD. The CDR3 DNA reads as TGTGCCACCTCTGAGACTAGCGGGTGGGGCGGGGAGCAGTTCTTC. This translates into CATSETSGWGGEQFF.

This clonotype was detected only a few times. The chain employs TRBV4-1 and TRBJ2-7; 7 nucleotides match TRBD2. J was trimmed by 7 bases and V by 0 bases; bases with no gene match: 3. CDR3 length: 13 residues. Germline CDR1 and CDR2: MGHRA and YSYEKL. The chain's CDR3 is CASSQEPAGEQYF. In DNA, the CDR3 is TGCGCCAGCAGCCAAGAACCAGCGGGAGAGCAGTACTTC.

This clonotype was observed a handful of times. The gene calls are TRBV5-1 and TRBJ1-2, with D perhaps matching TRBD1 (6 bases). V lost 0 bases to trimming and J lost 4 bases, with 10 bases between them. This CDR3 comprises 14 residues. Germline lookup yields CDR1 SGHRS and CDR2 YFSETQ. The CDR3: CASSLETGAYGYTF. Written as DNA, the CDR3 is TGCGCCAGCAGCTTGGAGACAGGAGCCTATGGCTACACCTTC.

The gene calls are TRBV5-1 and TRBJ1-1; possible D gene TRBD1, 5 bases. V lost 4 bases and J 1 base, leaving 11 bases between the germline ends. Germline V lookup: CDR1 SGHRS, CDR2 YFSETQ. The CDR3 sequence is 14 residues long. CDR3 amino acids: CASSTGDENTEAFF. The CDR3 DNA sequence: TGCGCCAGCAGCACGGGGGACGAGAACACTGAAGCTTTCTTT.

This CDR3 reads CAWSVWTGPNTEAFF. The CDR3 DNA sequence: TGTGCCTGGAGTGTTTGGACAGGCCCTAACACTGAAGCTTTCTTT. The chain recombines TRBV30 with TRBJ1-1, with 7 bases matching TRBD1. CDR3 length: 15 residues. V gave up 0 bases and J gave up 2 bases; unmatched junction bases: 6. Germline V lookup: CDR1 GTSNPN, CDR2 SVGIG (reference sequence). Together with reference TRBV30 and TRBJ1-1, the CDR3 gives the full variable domain: SQTIHQWPATLVQPVGSPLSLECTVEGTSNPNLYWYRQAAGRGLQLLFYSVGIGQISSEVPQNLSASRPQDRQFILSSKKLLLSDSGFYLCAWSVWTGPNTEAFFGQGTRLTVV.

This clonotype was counted once. The chain is built from TRBV20-1 and TRBJ1-6; 7 bases map to TRBD1. CDR1 is DFQATT, CDR2 SNEGSKA, per germline (reference sequence). The CDR3 spans 15 residues. The V gene end was trimmed by 0 bases and the J gene end by 6 bases; junction bases not matched to a gene: 5. CDR3 loop: CSARDYGTANSPLHF. The CDR3 DNA sequence: TGCAGTGCTAGAGACTACGGGACAGCTAATTCACCCCTCCACTTT.

This clonotype was detected only a few times. The chain has TRBV12-3 or TRBV12-4 and TRBJ1-2, with TRBD1 as a possible D gene (6 bases). The ends were cut back, 4 bases at V and 1 base at J, with 7 bases in the middle. The CDR3 has 13 residues. The CDR3 DNA reads TGTGCCAGCAGTTCACAGGGTAACTATGGCTACACCTTC. Translation gives CASSSQGNYGYTF.

This clonotype was counted ten times or more. This chain joins TRBV12-5 and TRBJ2-5; possibly TRBD1 for D (6 bases). The V and J ends lost 3 bases and 1 base respectively, with 9 bases between them. The CDR3 contains 14 residues. Germline V gene sequence: CDR1 LGHNT, CDR2 FRNRAP. Here the CDR3 DNA reads TGTGCTAGTGGTTTTGGGACACCCCAAGAGACCCAGTACTTC. Its protein is CASGFGTPQETQYF.

The chain combines TRBV5-4 with TRBJ2-5; maybe TRBD2 (6 bases). Germline CDR1 is SGHNT and CDR2 is YYREEE (reference sequence). This CDR3 has 16 amino acids. Deletions cut 5 bases from V and 2 bases from J, with 19 bases between. As DNA, the CDR3 is TGTGCCAGCAGTCAACCAGACGGGACTCAACAAGAGACCCAGTACTTC. Protein sequence: CASSQPDGTQQETQYF.

This clonotype was detected a few times. The CDR3 coding sequence is TGTGCCAGCAGTTACGCGCATTACAATGAGCAGTTCTTC. Protein: CASSYAHYNEQFF. This chain uses TRBV6-5 with TRBJ2-1; D remains unclear. The CDR3 is 13 residues long. Germline V gene data show CDR1 as MNHEY and CDR2 as SVGAGI. The germline V and J ends were trimmed by 2 bases and 4 bases, with 6 bases remaining between them.

The chain has TRBV4-1 and TRBJ2-5; perhaps TRBD2 as D (6 bases). V lost 1 base to trimming and J lost 5 bases, with 14 bases between them. This CDR3 is built from 15 residues. Germline assignment: CDR1 MGHRA and CDR2 YSYEKL. CDR3 DNA: TGCGCCAGCAGCCAAGGAGGGAGTAGCGGTGAGACCCAGTACTTC. Translated, it gives CASSQGGSSGETQYF.